What follows are 25 T cell receptor beta chains derived from one specimen sequenced in a study of glioma-infiltrating T cells. TCR alpha and beta CDR3 regions were amplified from RNA using iRepertoire nested multiplex PCR. Via MiXCR, TCRdb re-called the multiplex PCR reads, giving one row per CDR3 protein. The data hold about 190,000 distinct CDR3 sequences, with around 32% observed a single time. Sequenced material: glioma tissue, nonneoplastic brain tissue, or PBMCs (not recorded which). These TCRs come from a human donor with low-grade glioma or glioblastoma, undergoing nonglioma brain surgery, or in good health (not recorded which).

The chain has TRBV10-3 and TRBJ2-7; D gene unclear. The germline V gene has CDR1 ENHRY and CDR2 SYGVKD. The CDR3 is made up of 16 amino acids. Trimming stripped 0 bases from V and 2 bases from J, with 14 bases between. In nucleotides, the CDR3 is TGTGCCATCAGTGAGTCAGCCGTGCCACCCACCTACGAGCAGTACTTC. Its protein is CAISESAVPPTYEQYF.

This clonotype was seen at least ten times. The chain combines TRBV7-2 with TRBJ2-1; 8 bases match TRBD2. Per germline, CDR1 SGHTA and CDR2 FQGNSA. The V gene end was trimmed by 4 bases and the J gene end by 3 bases; junction bases not matched to a gene: 20. This CDR3 has 20 amino acids. The CDR3 region has the DNA TGTGCCAGCAGCTCCAGGGTAGGACAGCCGGGACTAGAGAACTACAATGAGCAGTTCTTC. Amino acids: CASSSRVGQPGLENYNEQFF.

This clonotype was seen at least ten times. V gene TRBV7-2 combines with J gene TRBJ2-2; no clear D. This CDR3 spans 17 amino acids. V was clipped by 2 bases and J by 0 bases, with 13 bases between them. CDR1 and CDR2 from the germline V gene are SGHTA and FQGNSA. For the CDR3, the DNA is TGTGCCAGCAGCTTACTTCCCCCGCCGACGAACACCGGGGAGCTGTTTTTT. Encoded protein: CASSLLPPPTNTGELFF.

The rearrangement links TRBV30 to TRBJ1-1, with a weak D call TRBD1 (6 bases). V was cut by 0 bases and J by 3 bases, with 11 bases left in between. This CDR3 is built from 14 residues. Germline V gene lookup returns CDR1 GTSNPN and CDR2 SVGIG (reference sequence). The CDR3, as DNA: TGTGCCTGGAGTGTATGGTCAGGGGACACTGAAGCTTTCTTT. Protein: CAWSVWSGDTEAFF. The full variable domain, completed using reference TRBV30 and TRBJ1-1, is SQTIHQWPATLVQPVGSPLSLECTVEGTSNPNLYWYRQAAGRGLQLLFYSVGIGQISSEVPQNLSASRPQDRQFILSSKKLLLSDSGFYLCAWSVWSGDTEAFFGQGTRLTVV.

This clonotype was counted at least ten times. The DNA of the CDR3 is TGCAGTGGAAGTTTCCAACCGAACACTGAAGCTTTCTTT. Protein product: CSGSFQPNTEAFF. This sequence joins TRBV20-1 and TRBJ1-1; D not resolved. The ends were cut back, 7 bases at V and 1 base at J, with 13 bases in the middle. The CDR3 covers 13 residues. Germline values: CDR1 DFQATT, CDR2 SNEGSKA (reference sequence).

This clonotype was counted ten times or more. The DNA of the CDR3 is TGTGCCAGCAGCTTGAGGGCAGATACGCAGTATTTT. This gives the protein CASSLRADTQYF. V usage is TRBV5-5 and J usage is TRBJ2-3; D not certain. Looked up from germline, CDR1 is SGHKS and CDR2 is YYEKEE (reference sequence). The CDR3 runs 12 residues. Trimming cost V 1 base and J 4 bases, with 4 bases left between them.

Comments on this clonotype: This may stem from a read error, because a much larger clone lies one nucleotide away. Here the CDR3 reads CASTGHGAYQPQHF. CDR3 nucleotide sequence: TGTGCCAGCACCGGGCATGGGGCGTATCAGCCCCAGCATTTT. This rearrangement joins TRBV28 to TRBJ1-5; D possibly corresponds to TRBD1 (5 bases). The germline V and J ends were trimmed by 7 bases and 5 bases, with 15 bases remaining between them. The CDR3 runs 14 residues. Per the germline V gene, CDR1 is MDHEN and CDR2 is SYDVKM.

This clonotype was counted a single time. This sequence may be a read error, since a much larger clone differs from it by one base. This CDR3 is missing its conserved last phenylalanine or tryptophan, likely due to a read error. The chain combines TRBV4-1 with TRBJ2-1, with 9 bases lining up with TRBD2. The germline V gene has CDR1 MGHRA and CDR2 YSYEKL. With V trimmed by 0 bases and J by 3 bases, 6 bases remained unmatched. The length of the CDR3 is 17 residues. The CDR3 region has the DNA TGCGCCAGCAGCCAAGAAGTCGCGGGAGGGGACTACAATGAGCAGTTCTTA. Protein product: CASSQEVAGGDYNEQFL.

This clonotype has at least ten counts. The chain uses TRBV28 and TRBJ1-5; 11 nucleotides match TRBD1. The CDR3 is 14 residues long. Per the germline V gene, CDR1 is MDHEN and CDR2 is SYDVKM. After removal of 9 bases from V and 11 bases from J, the junction contained 12 bases not matched to a gene. The CDR3 bases are TGTGCCAGTAAGGACGGACAGGGGGCCGGAGCCCAGCATTTT. Protein product: CASKDGQGAGAQHF.

This clonotype was observed at least ten times. This chain uses TRBV20-1 with TRBJ1-3; TRBD1 is a possible D gene (5 bases). The CDR3 extends over 13 amino acids. The germline V gene encodes CDR1 DFQATT and CDR2 SNEGSKA (reference sequence). The ends were cut back, 5 bases at V and 2 bases at J, with 10 bases in the middle. CDR3 sequence reads: CSAFVGAGNTIYF. The CDR3 bases are TGCAGTGCTTTCGTGGGGGCTGGAAACACCATATATTTT.

This clonotype was seen at least ten times. CDR3 DNA: TGTGCCAGCAGTCGGACAGGGAGTGAGAATGAGCAGTTCTTC. It yields the protein CASSRTGSENEQFF. The chain has TRBV27 and TRBJ2-1; 8 positions agree with TRBD1. In germline, CDR1 is MNHEY, CDR2 SMNVEV (reference sequence). This CDR3 contains 14 residues. The ends lost 5 bases at V and 7 bases at J; junction bases unmatched: 7.

The CDR3 DNA is TGTGCCAGCAGTACGCGACTAGCGGGAGTCACCGGGGAGCTGTTTTTT. Translating it yields CASSTRLAGVTGELFF. V is TRBV6-1 and J is TRBJ2-2; 12 bases align to TRBD2. The CDR3 totals 16 residues. Trimming cost V 5 bases and J 4 bases; bases outside gene matches: 5. CDR1 MNHNS and CDR2 SASEGT come from the germline V gene.

On this clonotype itself: A much more abundant neighbour one base away suggests this may be a read error. The gene calls are TRBV6-5 and TRBJ1-3; D might be TRBD1 (5 bases). Germline V CDR1 and CDR2: MNHEY, SVGAGI. This CDR3 is 17 amino acids long. The CDR3 coding sequence is TGTGACAGCAGTTCCCGAACATCCTTCGGGGCTAGAAACACCATATATTTT. Protein product: CDSSSRTSFGARNTIYF.

This clonotype was detected ten times or more. The J gene is TRBJ1-2, the V gene TRBV5-4; no clear D. The CDR3 has 15 amino acids. Germline V CDR1 and CDR2: SGHNT, YYREEE (reference sequence). V lost 2 bases and J lost 5, with 16 bases in between. CDR3 in amino acids: CASSFGVRQEYGYTF. The CDR3 nucleotides read TGTGCCAGCAGCTTCGGCGTTCGGCAGGAGTATGGCTACACCTTC.

This clonotype was seen at least ten times. This chain links TRBV7-2 with TRBJ2-1; TRBD2 matches at 10 bases. The junction had 3 bases not matched to a gene; V was cut back by 0 bases and J by 1 base. CDR3 size: 17 residues. Germline V CDR1 and CDR2: SGHTA, FQGNSA. CDR3 protein: CASSLAGTSVSYNEQFF. The CDR3 DNA is TGTGCCAGCAGCTTAGCGGGGACTAGCGTTTCCTACAATGAGCAGTTCTTC.

The table lists this clonotype with many counts. The chain links TRBV7-2 to TRBJ2-7; D is tentatively TRBD1 or TRBD2 (6 bases each). The V and J ends lost 4 bases and 5 bases respectively, with 18 bases between them. The CDR3 has 15 residues. CDR1 is SGHTA, CDR2 FQGNSA, per germline. The DNA of the CDR3 is TGTGCCAGCAGCTCCCACGGAGGGGGAGGCGACGAGCAGTACTTC. Its protein is CASSSHGGGGDEQYF.

The V and J genes are TRBV9 and TRBJ1-2; D not certain. Germline-derived CDR1 and CDR2 are SGDLS and YYNGEE. The CDR3 runs 14 residues. V was shortened by 3 bases and J by 3 bases, with 12 bases between the two germline ends. The CDR3 is CASSASKAHYGYTF. As DNA, the CDR3 is TGTGCCAGCAGCGCCTCGAAAGCTCACTATGGCTACACCTTC.

This clonotype was counted many times. V gene TRBV20-1 combines with J gene TRBJ2-1, with D tentatively TRBD1 (6 bases). V was clipped by 6 bases and J by 5 bases, with 17 bases between them. Per the germline V gene, CDR1 is DFQATT and CDR2 is SNEGSKA (reference sequence). The CDR3 totals 14 residues. CDR3 nucleotide sequence: TGCAGTGCACCTCAGGGGCCCTCGGACAATGAGCAGTTCTTC. Its protein product is CSAPQGPSDNEQFF.

With regard to this clonotype: At one end the junction does not follow the germline gene, possibly because of a read error. For the CDR3, the DNA is TGCGCCAGCAGCCAGGGACTGGCCTCCGACGAGCAGCACTTC. This sequence encodes CASSQGLASDEQHF. This sequence joins TRBV4-1 and TRBJ2-7; TRBD2 is a possible D gene (6 bases). Germline CDR1 reads MGHRA; CDR2 reads YSYEKL. The CDR3 has 14 amino acids.

The sample holds a few counts of this clonotype. The J gene is TRBJ2-1, the V gene TRBV4-3; 9 positions match TRBD2. The V segment lost 6 bases and the J segment 8 bases; nucleotides outside the gene matches: 11. Looked up from germline, CDR1 is LGHNA and CDR2 is YSLEER. The CDR3 spans 15 residues. The CDR3: CASSKDPLAGDEQFF. The CDR3 DNA is TGCGCCAGCAGTAAGGATCCTTTAGCGGGAGATGAGCAGTTCTTC.

This clonotype was observed at least ten times. This chain links TRBV24-1 with TRBJ2-1, with 7 nucleotides matching TRBD2. The CDR3 loop spans 17 amino acids. V lost 4 bases, J lost 3 bases, and 11 bases stayed unmatched. Germline V gene data show CDR1 as KGHDR and CDR2 as SFDVKD. For the CDR3, the DNA is TGTGCCACCAGTGACCCCCCTAGCGGAGGGCACTACAATGAGCAGTTCTTC. Encoded protein: CATSDPPSGGHYNEQFF.

A remark on this clonotype: A much larger clone sits a single nucleotide away, making a read error possible. CDR3 nucleotides: TGTGCCAACAGTTACTCCCGTCATGGTGGAAACACCATATATTTT. As protein: CANSYSRHGGNTIYF. V is TRBV6-2 or TRBV6-3 and J is TRBJ1-3; D uncertain. The CDR3 has 15 amino acids. Germline CDR1 and CDR2: MNHEY and SVGEGT.

In its sample, this clonotype was seen many times. This rearrangement joins TRBV6-1 to TRBJ1-1, with D unresolved. The V end was cut by 6 bases, the J end by 4 bases, with 3 bases between. The CDR3 covers 10 residues. The germline V gene encodes CDR1 MNHNS and CDR2 SASEGT. The CDR3 nucleotides are TGTGCCAGCAGGTCCACTGAAGCTTTCTTT. Translation: CASRSTEAFF.

This clonotype was recorded a few times. The V and J genes are TRBV11-2 and TRBJ2-1; TRBD2 agrees at 12 bases. The CDR3 has 16 amino acids. The germline V gene encodes CDR1 SGHAT and CDR2 FQNNGV. V shed 5 bases, J shed 8 bases, and the junction held 10 bases outside the gene matches. The CDR3 region is CASSLRLAGVGHEQFF. CDR3 nucleotide sequence: TGTGCCAGCAGCCTACGACTAGCGGGAGTGGGGCATGAGCAGTTCTTC.

Notes on this clonotype: Possible read error: a much larger clone is one base away. The chain employs TRBV4-1 and TRBJ1-2; no reliable D call. The CDR3 is 13 residues long. Germline CDR1 and CDR2: MGHRA and YSYEKL. V lost 0 bases to trimming and J lost 10 bases, with 12 bases between them. CDR3 in amino acids: CASSQEGIGVYTF. As DNA, the CDR3 is TGCGCCAGCAGCCAAGAGGGGATTGGTGTCTACACCTTC.